Shown below are 14 T cell receptor beta chains from a single sample sequenced in a study of blood T cell repertoires in COVID-19. The protocol was immunoSEQ multiplex PCR, while the TCRdb copy is restricted to in-frame clones and leaves out a portion. This sample has roughly 54,000 clones; more than 75% occur once, and the top ten carry 2% to 2.5%. Sequenced sample: peripheral blood. All receptors come from a woman in her fifties or sixties with acute or convalescent COVID-19.

This clone is a singleton in its sample. This chain joins TRBV6-5 and TRBJ1-4, with a possible D match to TRBD1 (6 bases). In germline, CDR1 is MNHEY, CDR2 SVGAGI. Deletions cut 0 bases from V and 7 bases from J, with 12 bases between. The CDR3 is 15 residues long. This CDR3 is CASSYSGGASEKLFF. The CDR3 nucleotides are TGTGCCAGCAGTTACTCGGGGGGGGCCAGTGAAAAACTGTTTTTT.

The chain carries TRBV5-1 and TRBJ1-1; TRBD1 is a possible D gene (5 bases). Germline V gives CDR1 SGHRS, CDR2 YFSETQ. CDR3 length: 14 residues. The V and J ends lost 3 bases and 5 bases respectively, with 14 bases between them. The chain's CDR3 is CASSSGRRGTEAFF. The CDR3 nucleotides read TGCGCCAGCAGCTCCGGACGGCGGGGGACTGAAGCTTTCTTT.

Concerning this clone: Compared with germline, one end of the junction differs, possibly owing to a read error. The V call is TRBV5-6, the J call TRBJ1-2, with TRBD1 matching 11 bases. Germline CDR1 and CDR2: SGHDT and YYEEEE. The CDR3 is made up of 13 amino acids. The CDR3 coding sequence is TGTACCAGCAGCTTGGACAGGGGGCATGGCTACACCTTC. Protein product: CTSSLDRGHGYTF.

This chain connects TRBV3-1 (or the pseudogene TRBV3-2) to TRBJ1-3, with D unclear. V dropped 0 bases and J dropped 11 bases, with 11 bases sitting between them. This CDR3 is 13 amino acids long. Germline V CDR1 and CDR2: LGHDT, YNNKEL (reference sequence). The CDR3 region is CASSQEKSSSIYF. As DNA, the CDR3 is TGTGCCAGCAGCCAAGAAAAGAGTAGCTCCATATATTTT.

This chain connects TRBV7-6 to TRBJ1-5; 7 bases match TRBD1. This CDR3 has 13 amino acids. Germline-derived CDR1 and CDR2 are SGHVS and FNYEAQ. The junction had 7 bases not matched to a gene; V was cut back by 5 bases and J by 9 bases. The CDR3 sequence is CASSRTGGMPQHF. Written as DNA, the CDR3 is TGTGCCAGCAGCCGGACAGGCGGTATGCCCCAGCATTTT.

This chain links TRBV5-4 with TRBJ1-2, with 7 bases identical to TRBD1. The CDR3 is 15 amino acids. Germline CDR1 SGHNT, CDR2 YYREEE (reference sequence). V was clipped by 2 bases and J by 0 bases; unmatched bases: 4. The CDR3, as DNA: TGTGCCAGCAGCTTCGCCCAGGGGGCTAACTATGGCTACACCTTC. This codes for CASSFAQGANYGYTF.

V usage is TRBV2 and J usage is TRBJ2-2; 11 nucleotides align to TRBD2. Losses at the gene ends were 7 bases for V and 6 bases for J; bases not matched to a gene: 7. The CDR3 totals 15 residues. Germline V lookup: CDR1 SNHLY, CDR2 FYNNEI. This CDR3 is CASIETSGVPGELFF. CDR3 in DNA: TGTGCCAGCATAGAGACTAGCGGGGTGCCCGGGGAGCTGTTTTTT.

This clone was seen only once. The J gene is TRBJ2-7, the V gene TRBV19, with TRBD1 identical over 8 bases. The CDR3 spans 15 residues. The V gene's germline CDR1 is LNHDA and CDR2 SQIVND (reference sequence). Trimming removed 3 bases from V and 2 bases from J; junction bases left unmatched: 6. CDR3 bases: TGTGCCAGTAGTATCTGGACAGGGCAGACCTACGAGCAGTACTTC. Protein product: CASSIWTGQTYEQYF.

This rearrangement joins TRBV10-3 to TRBJ2-7; D possibly corresponds to TRBD2 (6 bases). V was shortened by 5 bases and J by 2 bases, with 16 bases between the two germline ends. The CDR3 extends over 15 amino acids. Germline CDR1 is ENHRY and CDR2 is SYGVKD. In DNA, the CDR3 is TGTGCCATCAGTCACGATAGTGGCGGGGCCTACGAGCAGTACTTC. It codes for CAISHDSGGAYEQYF.

This clone has just one count. V usage is TRBV7-9 and J usage is TRBJ2-7, with 9 bases aligning to TRBD1. This CDR3 region has 14 residues. Germline V gene data show CDR1 as SEHNR and CDR2 as FQNEAQ (reference sequence). The V and J ends lost 5 bases and 1 base, in that order; junction bases with no gene match: 3. CDR3: CASSPGTGSYEQYF. DNA for the CDR3: TGTGCCAGCAGCCCCGGGACAGGGTCCTACGAGCAGTACTTC.

This sequence joins TRBV4-1 and TRBJ2-2, with 8 bases matching TRBD2. Germline lookup yields CDR1 MGHRA and CDR2 YSYEKL. Trimming removed 1 base from V and 6 bases from J; junction bases left unmatched: 13. The CDR3 is made up of 18 amino acids. The CDR3 loop reads CASSQGLAFVVVPGELFF. The CDR3 DNA sequence: TGCGCCAGCAGCCAAGGACTAGCGTTTGTAGTTGTACCCGGGGAGCTGTTTTTT.

The V and J genes are TRBV9 and TRBJ2-5, with 8 nucleotides matching TRBD1. V lost 4 bases and J lost 5; bases outside the gene matches: 13. The CDR3 has 16 residues. From germline, CDR1 is SGDLS and CDR2 YYNGEE. The CDR3 spells CASSRSGTGGMETQYF. CDR3 DNA sequence: TGTGCCAGCAGCCGGTCCGGGACAGGTGGTATGGAGACCCAGTACTTC.

This chain connects TRBV6-5 to TRBJ2-5, with 7 positions matching TRBD2. Germline V lookup: CDR1 MNHEY, CDR2 SVGAGI. The CDR3 is 14 residues long. Trimming at V came to 2 bases and at J to 10 bases, leaving 10 bases not matched to a gene. The CDR3 DNA sequence: TGTGCCAGCAGTTACGGGCTGGAGGGGAGGGACCAGTACTTC. This encodes CASSYGLEGRDQYF.

This rearrangement joins TRBV19 to TRBJ2-1, with 11 nucleotides matching TRBD2. The CDR3 contains 15 residues. CDR1 and CDR2 from the germline V gene are LNHDA and SQIVND (reference sequence). J was trimmed by 6 bases and V by 3 bases; bases with no gene match: 4. CDR3 in amino acids: CASSMGSGRANEQFF. CDR3 coding DNA: TGTGCCAGTAGTATGGGTAGCGGGAGGGCCAATGAGCAGTTCTTC.